The 30 T cell receptor beta chains listed next were all sequenced from one sample in a study of shared clonotypes between healthy human individuals. TCRdb's table, derived via immunoSEQ multiplex PCR, lists solely in-frame clones and lacks some. This repertoire shows 2,500,000 or so clones, around 92% found once; its top ten account for around 0.38%. Source material: naive CD4+ T cells from PBMCs. The subset is: CD45RA+ positively selected. These receptors originate from a man younger than 35 in good health. Some clones in this sample may be carry-over from other donors' samples.

The J gene is TRBJ1-1, the V gene TRBV28, with D hard to call. Germline CDR1 reads MDHEN; CDR2 reads SYDVKM. This CDR3 has 14 residues. V was cut by 7 bases and J by 6 bases, with 18 bases left in between. The CDR3 is CASTLPSKLAEAFF. CDR3 sequence (DNA): TGTGCCAGCACTCTACCATCCAAGCTCGCTGAAGCTTTCTTT.

The genes are TRBV11-2 and TRBJ2-3, with no clear D. This CDR3 region has 12 residues. Trimming cost V 3 bases and J 3 bases, with 4 bases left between them. In germline, CDR1 is SGHAT, CDR2 FQNNGV. The CDR3 nucleotides read TGTGCCAGCAGCTTGTGGACAGATACGCAGTATTTT. Its translation is CASSLWTDTQYF.

This chain links TRBV5-6 with TRBJ1-1, with TRBD1 as a possible D gene (5 bases). The CDR3 runs 14 residues. Germline values: CDR1 SGHDT, CDR2 YYEEEE. The germline V and J ends were trimmed by 1 base and 0 bases, with 7 bases remaining between them. The CDR3 DNA reads as TGTGCCAGCAGCTTGTTGACAGTGAACACTGAAGCTTTCTTT. As protein: CASSLLTVNTEAFF.

This sequence joins TRBV28 and TRBJ2-1; unclear D gene. V dropped 7 bases and J dropped 8 bases, with 15 bases sitting between them. The CDR3 is 13 amino acids. Germline CDR1 and CDR2: MDHEN and SYDVKM. The CDR3 protein is CASNRLSLDEQFF. The CDR3, as DNA: TGTGCCAGCAACAGACTTAGTCTCGATGAGCAGTTCTTC. The entire variable domain, with the rest obtained from reference TRBV28 and TRBJ2-1, is as follows: DVKVTQSSRYLVKRTGEKVFLECVQDMDHENMFWYRQDPGLGLRLIYFSYDVKMKEKGDIPEGYSVSREKKERFSLILESASTNQTSMYLCASNRLSLDEQFFGPGTRLTVL.

The table lists this clone with a count of one. The V and J genes are TRBV21-1 and TRBJ2-7. TRBV21-1 has pseudogene status. The CDR3 consists of 13 residues. CDR3 in amino acids: CASTRKWDGEQYF. The CDR3, as DNA: TGTGCCAGCACCCGGAAGTGGGACGGCGAGCAGTACTTC.

In this sample, this clone turned up once. For the CDR3, the DNA is TGTGCCGGGACGGGACAGGGAAACACCGGGGAGCTGTTTTTT. It codes for CAGTGQGNTGELFF. The chain has TRBV11-2 and TRBJ2-2, with 9 bases identical to TRBD1. This CDR3 is 14 amino acids long. J gave up 2 bases and V 11 bases, and 6 bases lay outside the gene matches. The germline V gene has CDR1 SGHAT and CDR2 FQNNGV.

The chain recombines TRBV28 with TRBJ1-5; 7 bases line up with TRBD1. The germline V gene encodes CDR1 MDHEN and CDR2 SYDVKM. The CDR3 is 17 amino acids. J was trimmed by 2 bases and V by 7 bases; bases with no gene match: 14. The CDR3 coding sequence is TGTGCCAGCACCTCCCCCAGGGGGGGCTGGGGCAATCAGCCCCAGCATTTT. Its protein is CASTSPRGGWGNQPQHF.

The rearrangement uses TRBV6-1 and TRBJ2-7; no clear D gene. CDR1 and CDR2 (germline): MNHNS, SASEGT. The CDR3 length is 13 residues. The V gene lost 4 bases and the J gene lost 0 bases, with 7 bases spanning the gap. The CDR3 is CASSAEISYEQYF. The CDR3 DNA reads TGTGCCAGCAGTGCTGAGATCTCCTACGAGCAGTACTTC.

The V gene is TRBV5-1, the J gene TRBJ2-2; D uncertain. V lost 2 bases and J 0 bases, leaving 11 bases between the germline ends. This CDR3 region has 16 residues. CDR1 SGHRS and CDR2 YFSETQ come from the germline V gene. CDR3 coding DNA: TGCGCCAGCAGCTTCCTAGGAGCTCCGAACACCGGGGAGCTGTTTTTT. This encodes CASSFLGAPNTGELFF.

The chain joins TRBV5-1 to TRBJ2-1; D perhaps matches TRBD1 (5 bases). Trimming shortened V by 0 bases and J by 2 bases, and 12 bases separated the two germline ends. Looked up from germline, CDR1 is SGHRS and CDR2 is YFSETQ. The CDR3 sequence is 16 residues long. As DNA, the CDR3 is TGCGCCAGCAGCTTGGAACCAGGGCTCCCCTACAATGAGCAGTTCTTC. Translating it yields CASSLEPGLPYNEQFF.

The CDR3 DNA reads TGTGCCAGCAGCGTAGATACTAGCGGGAGGAGGGAGACCCAGTACTTC. This sequence encodes CASSVDTSGRRETQYF. J is TRBJ2-5 and V is TRBV9; TRBD2 agrees at 12 bases. Trimming took 0 bases from V and 5 from J; bases not matched to a gene: 5. Germline-derived CDR1 and CDR2 are SGDLS and YYNGEE. CDR3 length: 16 residues.

This clone was detected once. The chain employs TRBV2 and TRBJ1-3; D is unresolved. Trimming took 0 bases from V and 4 from J, leaving 13 bases between them. CDR3 length equals 16 residues. Germline V lookup: CDR1 SNHLY, CDR2 FYNNEI. In nucleotides, the CDR3 is TGTGCCAGCAGTGAAGCGCTTCAAGGGCAGGGAAACACCATATATTTT. Its translation is CASSEALQGQGNTIYF. Full variable domain (rest looked up from reference TRBV2 and TRBJ1-3): EPEVTQTPSHQVTQMGQEVILRCVPISNHLYFYWYRQILGQKVEFLVSFYNNEISEKSEIFDDQFSVERPDGSNFTLKIRSTKLEDSAMYFCASSEALQGQGNTIYFGEGSWLTVV.

The rearrangement uses TRBV28 and TRBJ2-1; D is perhaps TRBD1 or TRBD2 (5 bases each). V lost 3 bases to trimming and J lost 9 bases, with 12 bases between them. Germline-derived CDR1 and CDR2 are MDHEN and SYDVKM. The CDR3 is 13 amino acids. The CDR3 protein is CASSFGTRGEQFF. As DNA, the CDR3 is TGTGCCAGCAGTTTCGGGACCCGGGGTGAGCAGTTCTTC.

The chain links TRBV7-9 to TRBJ2-7; 9 positions match TRBD1. CDR1 is SEHNR and CDR2 is FQNEAQ in the germline V gene (reference sequence). This CDR3 has 13 residues. V trimming: 3 bases; J trimming: 11 bases; junction bases outside the gene matches: 8. The CDR3 DNA reads as TGTGCCAGCAGCTTTGGGACAGGGATGGCGAAGTACTTC. This gives the protein CASSFGTGMAKYF.

The rearrangement joins TRBV7-8 to TRBJ2-5; 7 positions agree with TRBD1. Germline values: CDR1 SGHVS, CDR2 FQNEAQ. V shed 4 bases and J 4 bases; nucleotides not matched to a gene: 12. This CDR3 region has 16 residues. The CDR3 DNA follows: TGTGCCAGCAGCTCCGGACGAGGGGGCGCGGGAGAGACCCAGTACTTC. Translating gives CASSSGRGGAGETQYF. Drawing the rest from reference TRBV7-8 and TRBJ2-5, the complete variable domain is GAGVSQSPRYKVAKRGQDVALRCDPISGHVSLFWYQQALGQGPEFLTYFQNEAQLDKSGLPSDRFFAERPEGSVSTLKIQRTQQEDSAVYLCASSSGRGGAGETQYFGPGTRLLVL.

This clone has just one count. The DNA for the CDR3 is TGTGCCAGCAGCCCACCGATCGGACTAGCGTCTAGCACAGATACGCAGTATTTT. Translated, it gives CASSPPIGLASSTDTQYF. This sequence joins TRBV9 and TRBJ2-3; the match to TRBD2 covers 9 bases. This CDR3 has 18 residues. V was clipped by 4 bases and J by 0 bases; unmatched bases: 12. CDR1 SGDLS and CDR2 YYNGEE come from the germline V gene.

This chain links TRBV6-1 with TRBJ2-5; D is tentatively TRBD1 or TRBD2 (5 bases each). The CDR3 sequence is 14 residues long. Germline CDR1 MNHNS, CDR2 SASEGT. V gave up 5 bases and J gave up 6 bases, with 16 bases separating them. The CDR3 is CASSFSGTAKTQYF. In nucleotides, the CDR3 is TGTGCCAGCAGTTTCTCCGGGACGGCCAAGACCCAGTACTTC.

The chain links TRBV6-5 to TRBJ1-6; 7 positions match TRBD1. The CDR3 sequence is 14 residues long. Germline V gene lookup returns CDR1 MNHEY and CDR2 SVGAGI. Germline trimming cut 5 bases from V and 10 bases from J; bases unmatched to any gene: 8. CDR3 nucleotides: TGTGCCAGCAGTATAGACAGGGAGGTCTCACCCCTCCACTTT. It yields the protein CASSIDREVSPLHF.

The chain is built from TRBV2 and TRBJ2-7; 8 bases agree with TRBD1. The junction had 5 bases not matched to a gene; V was cut back by 4 bases and J by 6 bases. The CDR3 consists of 13 residues. In germline, CDR1 is SNHLY, CDR2 FYNNEI. The DNA for the CDR3 is TGTGCCAGCAGTGGGACAGGGTACTCCGAGCAGTACTTC. Protein product: CASSGTGYSEQYF.

V usage is TRBV19 and J usage is TRBJ1-2; TRBD1 aligns across 8 bases. The J segment lost 4 bases and the V segment lost 2 bases, leaving 3 bases of the junction unmatched. The CDR3 loop spans 14 amino acids. The germline V gene has CDR1 LNHDA and CDR2 SQIVND (reference sequence). CDR3 region: CASSITTGAYGYTF. The CDR3 DNA reads as TGTGCCAGTAGTATAACGACAGGGGCCTATGGCTACACCTTC.

J is TRBJ1-4 and V is TRBV21-1. TRBV21-1 is a pseudogene segment. The CDR3 totals 15 residues. CDR3 in DNA: TGTGCCAGCAGCACACTAAATAGGGGAGATCAGGAACTGTTTTTT. Translation gives CASSTLNRGDQELFF.

The V gene is TRBV25-1, the J gene TRBJ2-3; 8 bases fit TRBD1. The V gene's germline CDR1 is MGHDK and CDR2 SYGVNS. After removal of 5 bases from V and 4 bases from J, the junction contained 8 bases not matched to a gene. The CDR3 contains 15 residues. CDR3 sequence reads: CASSPDRGSADTQYF. The CDR3 DNA reads as TGTGCCAGCAGTCCCGACAGGGGAAGCGCAGATACGCAGTATTTT.

The gene calls are TRBV11-2 and TRBJ1-3; tentatively, D is TRBD1 (6 bases). V lost 4 bases to trimming and J lost 4 bases, with 14 bases between them. Germline V gene lookup returns CDR1 SGHAT and CDR2 FQNNGV. The CDR3 is 15 residues long. The CDR3 nucleotides are TGTGCCAGCAGCTCCCCTGCAGGGGTCGGAAACACCATATATTTT. Its protein is CASSSPAGVGNTIYF.

The chain employs TRBV4-1 and TRBJ2-4, with 13 bases matching TRBD2. From germline, CDR1 is MGHRA and CDR2 YSYEKL. J lost 3 bases, V lost 1 base, and 6 bases had no gene match. This CDR3 is built from 18 residues. DNA for the CDR3: TGCGCCAGCAGCCAAGGACTAGCGGGAGGTAGAGACAAAAACATTCAGTACTTC. The encoded protein is CASSQGLAGGRDKNIQYF.

This clone showed up just once. The chain uses TRBV28 and TRBJ2-5, with 7 bases lining up with TRBD2. The CDR3 is made up of 14 amino acids. The germline V gene encodes CDR1 MDHEN and CDR2 SYDVKM. V gave up 3 bases and J gave up 5 bases; unmatched junction bases: 6. Written as DNA, the CDR3 is TGTGCCAGCAGTTTGACTAGCTTGGAGGAGACCCAGTACTTC. This sequence encodes CASSLTSLEETQYF. The whole variable domain, filled in from reference TRBV28 and TRBJ2-5, reads DVKVTQSSRYLVKRTGEKVFLECVQDMDHENMFWYRQDPGLGLRLIYFSYDVKMKEKGDIPEGYSVSREKKERFSLILESASTNQTSMYLCASSLTSLEETQYFGPGTRLLVL.

This clone has only one observation. The chain recombines TRBV30 with TRBJ1-5; a weak D match, TRBD1 (5 bases). V shed 2 bases and J shed 6 bases, with 17 bases lying between them. The CDR3 has 15 amino acids. The germline V gene encodes CDR1 GTSNPN and CDR2 SVGIG (reference sequence). Here the CDR3 DNA reads TGTGCCTGGAGTTACCAGGGAATAACCCTTCAGCCCCAGCATTTT. This gives the protein CAWSYQGITLQPQHF.

The chain combines TRBV4-1 with TRBJ1-4, with unresolved D. The CDR3 runs 17 residues. The germline V gene has CDR1 MGHRA and CDR2 YSYEKL. Trimming pared 1 base from V and 8 bases from J, leaving 20 bases between. Written as DNA, the CDR3 is TGCGCCAGCAGCCAAGGATACGTTGGGCGGCGAAGGGAAAAACTGTTTTTT. Translating gives CASSQGYVGRRREKLFF.

This chain links TRBV6-6 with TRBJ1-1; possible D gene TRBD1, 5 bases. V was shortened by 2 bases and J by 3 bases, with 13 bases between the two germline ends. Per the germline V gene, CDR1 is MNHNY and CDR2 is SVGAGI (reference sequence). The CDR3 extends over 15 amino acids. The DNA of the CDR3 is TGTGCCAGCAGTTACGGCCCGGGGCTCGACACTGAAGCTTTCTTT. This sequence encodes CASSYGPGLDTEAFF.

The CDR3 nucleotides are TGCGCCAGCAGCTTGGAGGGGGACAGGTTTGAAAAACTGTTTTTT. Amino acids: CASSLEGDRFEKLFF. J is TRBJ1-4 and V is TRBV5-1, with 8 bases fitting TRBD1. The V gene's germline CDR1 is SGHRS and CDR2 YFSETQ. V lost 0 bases and J lost 7; bases outside the gene matches: 5. This CDR3 region has 15 residues.

The chain carries TRBV2 and TRBJ1-2, with D uncertain. This CDR3 region has 13 residues. Trimming stripped 3 bases from V and 0 bases from J, with 5 bases between. Germline V gene lookup returns CDR1 SNHLY and CDR2 FYNNEI. The CDR3 protein is CASSDAANYGYTF. The DNA of the CDR3 is TGTGCCAGCAGTGACGCGGCTAACTATGGCTACACCTTC.